These 3 T cell receptor beta chains were all obtained from the same sample, sequenced in a study of regulatory T cells in long-lasting Graves disease (dated by TCRdb to about 2021). According to the study, the label for this sample's time point signals: persistent/refractory GD, antithyroid drugs over 5 years with positive TRAb. For both TCR sequencing and RNA sequencing, RNA was extracted from PBMCs using TRIzol. To prepare the library, multiplex PCR was applied. Sequencing was carried out with an Illumina HiSeq 4000. To build TCR beta libraries, CDR3 regions were amplified by Arm-PCR using iRepertoire HTBI primers. The public reads were quality trimmed at Q25 with fastp and then assembled into clones with MiXCR by TCRdb, keeping productive beta chains. Records with the same CDR3 protein are collapsed into one entry carrying the most frequent genes and DNA. In this sample the table shows roughly 700,000 distinct CDR3 sequences, approximately 31% of which occur a single time. In total, the top ten clones hold under 50% of the sample.

The sample here was peripheral blood mononuclear cells (PBMCs), taken when the disease was refractory, from a patient treated with antithyroid drugs. These TCRs come from a female donor with Graves disease.

The gene calls are TRBV28 and TRBJ1-2, with 10 bases matching TRBD1. The CDR3 totals 14 residues. V shed 7 bases, J shed 4 bases, and the junction held 6 bases outside the gene matches. Germline CDR1 MDHEN, CDR2 SYDVKM. CDR3 bases: TGTGCCAGCACCGGACAGGGGGTTCGCTATGGCTACACCTTC. Its translation is CASTGQGVRYGYTF.

The V and J genes are TRBV7-6 and TRBJ1-1; TRBD1 is a possible D gene (5 bases). Germline V gene sequence: CDR1 SGHVS, CDR2 FNYEAQ. V was pared by 4 bases and J by 3 bases, with 12 bases between. The CDR3 loop spans 14 amino acids. CDR3 DNA: TGTGCCAGCAGCTACCAGGGTGTTGACACTGAAGCTTTCTTT. It translates to CASSYQGVDTEAFF.

The chain employs TRBV19 and TRBJ1-5, with unresolved D. This CDR3 is built from 17 residues. Germline-derived CDR1 and CDR2 are LNHDA and SQIVND (reference sequence). The V and J ends lost 2 bases and 7 bases respectively, with 21 bases between them. The CDR3 DNA is TGTGCCAGTAGTATATATAGCCAGACCCTTGGGTCCCAGCCCCAGCATTTT. It is translated as CASSIYSQTLGSQPQHF. Together with reference TRBV19 and TRBJ1-5, the CDR3 gives the full variable domain: DGGITQSPKYLFRKEGQNVTLSCEQNLNHDAMYWYRQDPGQGLRLIYYSQIVNDFQKGDIAEGYSVSREKKESFPLTVTSAQKNPTAFYLCASSIYSQTLGSQPQHFGDGTRLSIL.